This T cell receptor beta chain was obtained from a study of OX40 agonist ivuxolimab in advanced cancers. Study-level points and caveats: Dosing at 0.1 to 3.0 mg/kg was accompanied by clonal expansion of CD4+ and CD8+ blood T cells by week 6.

In its sample, this clone was seen once. The antigen is undetermined. Using immunoSEQ multiplex PCR, the repertoire was profiled, and TCRdb retains in-frame clones only, with some absent. The sample lists about 57,000 clones; around 87% were seen once. The junction had 4 bases not matched to a gene; V was cut back by 3 bases and J by 2 bases. Germline CDR1 reads MNHNS; CDR2 reads SASEGT. This CDR3 comprises 15 residues. The V gene is TRBV6-1, the J gene TRBJ2-7; 10 bases align to TRBD1. This specimen was CD4+ or CD8+ T cells sorted from blood, taken in a trial of the OX40 agonist ivuxolimab. The sequence was collected from an adult with an advanced solid tumor such as melanoma, head and neck, liver or kidney cancer. The DNA for the CDR3 is TGTGCCAGCAGTGAGCCGGGACAGGGGACCTACGAGCAGTACTTC. This translates into CASSEPGQGTYEQYF.